The clone carrying this TCR beta chain was detected a few times. The antigen remains undetermined. The data originate from a study of T-cell memory formation after mild COVID-19. Germline V gene lookup returns CDR1 SGHTA and CDR2 FQGNSA. V shed 1 base and J shed 2 bases, with 12 bases lying between them. There are 15 residues in the CDR3. MiXCR, applied by TCRdb to the 5' RACE reads, yields one record per CDR3 protein. The data hold about 130,000 distinct CDR3 sequences, with more than 15% observed a single time. Study conclusions and caveats: Contracting CD4+ clones lay largely in CM and EM, with CD8+ ones residing in EMRA. Memory cells collected pre-infection included some clones that later responded, suggesting cross-reactive memory joined. Second-wave clones that peaked on day 37 lacked confirmed SARS-CoV-2 specificity.

Input material: PBMCs or a T cell subset sorted from them (not recorded which). The rearrangement joins TRBV7-2 to TRBJ2-7; perhaps D is TRBD1 or TRBD2 (5 bases each). This clonotype was sampled from a man aged 18 to 30 who had mild COVID-19 (a few samples of this study predate the infection). Cell type and time point are not known. CDR3 in amino acids: CASSLGGTVTYEQYF. The CDR3, as DNA: TGTGCCAGCAGCTTAGGGGGGACGGTCACCTACGAGCAGTACTTC.